This is a list of T cell receptor beta chains from one sample in a study of shared T cell receptors in the human thymus. The protocol was immunoSEQ multiplex PCR, while the TCRdb copy is restricted to in-frame clones and leaves out a portion. The table shows hundreds of thousands of clones, with roughly 90% occurring only once. The sample was also linked to a second study, of human thymus T cells.

Specimen: thymocytes. These receptors were collected from a boy under three years old with a congenital heart defect. Both conserved end residues are trimmed from each CDR3.

v_call: TRBV25-1; cdr3_aa: ASSIENTEAF
v_call: TRBV4-2; cdr3_aa: ASSRGETQY
v_call: TRBV27; cdr3_aa: ASGRAGVTNEKLF
v_call: TRBV7-6; cdr3_aa: ASSLDPSMGGELF
v_call: TRBV4-3; cdr3_aa: ASSQDTRTSGSDNEQF
v_call: TRBV18; cdr3_aa: ASSPPGLAATYTQY
v_call: TRBV5-4; cdr3_aa: ASSYDRAKNSYNEQF
v_call: TRBV20-1; cdr3_aa: SARTSGLQF
v_call: TRBV5-1; cdr3_aa: ASSLASADTQY
v_call: TRBV12-5; cdr3_aa: ASGPPSTSATYEQY
v_call: TRBV5-6; cdr3_aa: ASSPGGPGPDTQY
v_call: TRBV4-3; cdr3_aa: ASSLDRDPPNEQY
v_call: TRBV6-6; cdr3_aa: ASSYLQGYEQY
v_call: TRBV14; cdr3_aa: ASSPQRGVGYT
v_call: TRBV5-6; cdr3_aa: ASRALAGGGEQY
v_call: TRBV4-2; cdr3_aa: ASSQLTGRGYT
v_call: TRBV29-1; cdr3_aa: SARRAGEETQY
v_call: TRBV5-1; cdr3_aa: ASSRLTSGRALNEQF
v_call: TRBV18; cdr3_aa: ASSPGGEQF
v_call: TRBV27; cdr3_aa: ASSCGTGTDTQY
v_call: TRBV5-4; cdr3_aa: ASSPTVRQVQETQY
v_call: TRBV7-6; cdr3_aa: ASSLNGESGTSNNEQF
v_call: TRBV4-2; cdr3_aa: ASSPKRRSYGYT